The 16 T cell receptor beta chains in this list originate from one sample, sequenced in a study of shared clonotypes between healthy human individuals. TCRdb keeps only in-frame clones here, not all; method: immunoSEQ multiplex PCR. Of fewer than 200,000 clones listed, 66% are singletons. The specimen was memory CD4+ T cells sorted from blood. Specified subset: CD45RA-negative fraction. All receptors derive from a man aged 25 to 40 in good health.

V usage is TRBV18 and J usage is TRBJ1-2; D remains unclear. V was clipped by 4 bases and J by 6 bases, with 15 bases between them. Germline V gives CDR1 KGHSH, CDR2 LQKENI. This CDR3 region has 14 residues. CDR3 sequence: CASSLVGMPDGYTF. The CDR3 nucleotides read TGTGCCAGCTCACTGGTTGGGATGCCGGATGGCTACACCTTC.

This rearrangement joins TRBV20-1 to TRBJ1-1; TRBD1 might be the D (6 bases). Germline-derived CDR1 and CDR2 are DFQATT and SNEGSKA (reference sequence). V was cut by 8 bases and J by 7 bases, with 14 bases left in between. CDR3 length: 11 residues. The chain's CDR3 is CSRQEGLEAFF. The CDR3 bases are TGCAGTAGACAGGAGGGACTTGAAGCTTTCTTT.

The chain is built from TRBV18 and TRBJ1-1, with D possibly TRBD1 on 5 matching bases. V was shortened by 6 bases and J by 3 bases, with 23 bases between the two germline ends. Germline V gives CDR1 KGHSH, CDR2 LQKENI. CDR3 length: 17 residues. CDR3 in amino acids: CASSRFAPGVGDTEAFF. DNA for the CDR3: TGTGCCAGCTCGCGATTCGCGCCGGGGGTTGGGGACACTGAAGCTTTCTTT.

This CDR3 reads CASSLETSGIYNEQFF. In DNA, the CDR3 is TGCGCCAGCAGCTTGGAAACTAGCGGAATTTACAATGAGCAGTTCTTC. The chain couples TRBV5-1 to TRBJ2-1, with TRBD2 matching 8 bases. Per the germline V gene, CDR1 is SGHRS and CDR2 is YFSETQ. Losses at the gene ends were 0 bases for V and 4 bases for J; bases not matched to a gene: 6. This CDR3 comprises 16 residues.

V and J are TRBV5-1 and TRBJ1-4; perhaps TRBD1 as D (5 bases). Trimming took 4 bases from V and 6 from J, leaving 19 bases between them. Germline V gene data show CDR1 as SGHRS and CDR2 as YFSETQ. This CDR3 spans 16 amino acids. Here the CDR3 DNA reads TGCGCCAGCAGCACGGGAGGCGGGGGACTGGATGAAAAACTGTTTTTT. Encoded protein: CASSTGGGGLDEKLFF.

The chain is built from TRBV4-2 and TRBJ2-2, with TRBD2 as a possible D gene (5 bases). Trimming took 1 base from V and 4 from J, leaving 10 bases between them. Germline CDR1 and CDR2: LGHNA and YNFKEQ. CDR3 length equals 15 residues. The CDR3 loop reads CASSQATGITGELFF. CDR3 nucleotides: TGTGCCAGCAGCCAAGCTACGGGAATCACCGGGGAGCTGTTTTTT.

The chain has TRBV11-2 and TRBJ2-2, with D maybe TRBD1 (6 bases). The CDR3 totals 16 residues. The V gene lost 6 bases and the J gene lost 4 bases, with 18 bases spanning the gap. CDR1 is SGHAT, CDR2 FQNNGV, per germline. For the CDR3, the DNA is TGTGCCAGCAGTTCCAAGGGGGTTCGGGGCACCGGGGAGCTGTTTTTT. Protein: CASSSKGVRGTGELFF.

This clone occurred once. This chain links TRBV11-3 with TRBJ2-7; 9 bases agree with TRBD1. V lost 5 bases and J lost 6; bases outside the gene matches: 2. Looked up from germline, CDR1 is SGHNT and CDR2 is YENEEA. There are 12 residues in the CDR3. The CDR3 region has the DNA TGTGCCAGCAGCCTGGACAGGGGCGAGCAGTACTTC. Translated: CASSLDRGEQYF.

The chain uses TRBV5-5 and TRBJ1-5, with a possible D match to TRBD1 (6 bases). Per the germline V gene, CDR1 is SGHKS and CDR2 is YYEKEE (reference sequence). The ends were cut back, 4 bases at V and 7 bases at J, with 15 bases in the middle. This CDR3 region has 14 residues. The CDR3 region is CASSRESGEQPQHF. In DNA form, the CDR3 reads TGTGCCAGCAGCCGGGAGTCAGGGGAACAGCCCCAGCATTTT.

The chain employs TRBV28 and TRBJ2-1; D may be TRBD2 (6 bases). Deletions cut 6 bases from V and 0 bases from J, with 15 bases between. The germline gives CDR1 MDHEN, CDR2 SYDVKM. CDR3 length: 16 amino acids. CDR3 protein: CASSPGGWSSYNEQFF. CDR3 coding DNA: TGTGCCAGCAGCCCCGGGGGATGGAGCTCCTACAATGAGCAGTTCTTC.

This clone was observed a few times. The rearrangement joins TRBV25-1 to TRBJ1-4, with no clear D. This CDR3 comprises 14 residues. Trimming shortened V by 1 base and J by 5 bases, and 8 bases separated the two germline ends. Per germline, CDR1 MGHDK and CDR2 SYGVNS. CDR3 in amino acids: CASSELALNEKLFF. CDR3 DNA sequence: TGTGCCAGCAGTGAATTGGCCCTAAATGAAAAACTGTTTTTT.

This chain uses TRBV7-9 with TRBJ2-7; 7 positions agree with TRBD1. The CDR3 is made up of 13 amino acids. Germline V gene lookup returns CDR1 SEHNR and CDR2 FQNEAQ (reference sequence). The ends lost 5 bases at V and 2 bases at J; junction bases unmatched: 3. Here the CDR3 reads CASSDGQAYEQYF. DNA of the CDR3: TGTGCCAGCAGCGATGGACAGGCCTACGAGCAGTACTTC.

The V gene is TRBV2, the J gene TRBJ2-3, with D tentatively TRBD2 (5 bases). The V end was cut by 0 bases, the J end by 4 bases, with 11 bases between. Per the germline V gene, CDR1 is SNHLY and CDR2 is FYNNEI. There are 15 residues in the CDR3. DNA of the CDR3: TGTGCCAGCAGTGAAGCGCCTAGCATGGCAGATACGCAGTATTTT. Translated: CASSEAPSMADTQYF.

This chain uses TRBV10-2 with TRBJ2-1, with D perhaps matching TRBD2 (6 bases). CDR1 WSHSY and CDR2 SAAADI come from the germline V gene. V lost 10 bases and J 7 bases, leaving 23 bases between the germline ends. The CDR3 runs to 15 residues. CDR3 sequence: CATRTERGLGNEQFF. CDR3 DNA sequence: TGCGCCACCCGCACTGAAAGGGGACTCGGGAATGAGCAGTTCTTC.

The CDR3 region is CASSRQGDTEAFF. The CDR3 DNA follows: TGCGCCAGCAGTAGGCAGGGTGACACTGAAGCTTTCTTT. The rearrangement joins TRBV10-2 to TRBJ1-1, with D possibly TRBD1 on 5 matching bases. This CDR3 comprises 13 residues. V shed 5 bases and J shed 3 bases, with 10 bases lying between them. Germline CDR1 WSHSY, CDR2 SAAADI.

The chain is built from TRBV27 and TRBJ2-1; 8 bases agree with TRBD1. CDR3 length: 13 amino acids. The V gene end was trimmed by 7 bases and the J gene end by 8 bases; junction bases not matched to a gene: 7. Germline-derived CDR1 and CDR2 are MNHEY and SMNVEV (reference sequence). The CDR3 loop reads CASNDRGGYEQFF. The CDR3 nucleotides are TGTGCCAGCAACGACAGGGGTGGCTATGAGCAGTTCTTC.